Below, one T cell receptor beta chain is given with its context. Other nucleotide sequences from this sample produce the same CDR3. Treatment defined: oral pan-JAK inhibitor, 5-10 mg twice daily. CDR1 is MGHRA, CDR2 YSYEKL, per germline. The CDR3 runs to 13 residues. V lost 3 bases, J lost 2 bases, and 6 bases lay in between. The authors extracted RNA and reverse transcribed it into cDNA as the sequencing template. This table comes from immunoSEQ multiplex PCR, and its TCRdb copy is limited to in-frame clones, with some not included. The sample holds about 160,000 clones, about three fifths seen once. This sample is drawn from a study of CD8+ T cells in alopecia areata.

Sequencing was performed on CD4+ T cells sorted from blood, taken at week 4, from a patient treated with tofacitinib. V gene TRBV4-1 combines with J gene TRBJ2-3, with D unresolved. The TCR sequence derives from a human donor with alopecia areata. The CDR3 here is CASSHAITDTQYF. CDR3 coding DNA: TGCGCCAGCAGCCATGCAATCACAGATACGCAGTATTTT.